This entry lists 11 T cell receptor beta chains sequenced from one sample in a study of identical twins. TCRdb reanalysed the 5' RACE reads using MiXCR and keeps one entry per CDR3 protein. The table lists approximately 1.8 million distinct CDR3 sequences, about 31% of them singletons. Sequencing was done on a sample of cord blood. The receptors originated from a newborn girl in good health.

The chain has TRBV10-3 and TRBJ2-4, with D perhaps matching TRBD1 (7 bases). Near its end, the DNA agrees better with TRBJ2-7, so the J call may be wrong. This CDR3 is 17 amino acids long. CDR1 is ENHRY and CDR2 is SYGVKD in the germline V gene. In nucleotides, the CDR3 is TGTGCCATCAGTGATCAAGGCGGGACAGTGAATTCCTACGAGCAGTACTTC. Translation: CAISDQGGTVNSYEQYF.

The chain is built from TRBV6-6 and TRBJ1-5; D may be TRBD1 (6 bases). The CDR3 contains 14 residues. Germline V gene data show CDR1 as MNHNY and CDR2 as SVGAGI (reference sequence). V was shortened by 6 bases and J by 6 bases, with 15 bases between the two germline ends. The CDR3 region is CASRPHRDGQPQHF. The DNA for the CDR3 is TGTGCCAGCAGGCCCCACAGGGATGGTCAGCCCCAGCATTTT.

This chain connects TRBV6-1 to TRBJ2-5; 8 nucleotides agree with TRBD2. The DNA matches TRBJ2-7 better at its end, which makes the J call doubtful. From germline, CDR1 is MNHNS and CDR2 SASEGT. This CDR3 has 15 amino acids. The CDR3, as DNA: TGTGCCAGCAGTGAACGACTAGCGCTTCCCTACGAGCAGTACTTC. Residues: CASSERLALPYEQYF.

This clonotype was counted only a few times. This chain joins TRBV5-6 and TRBJ1-5; TRBD1 might be the D (6 bases). Germline V gene data show CDR1 as SGHDT and CDR2 as YYEEEE. Deletions cut 2 bases from V and 4 bases from J, with 16 bases between. The CDR3 runs to 16 residues. The chain's CDR3 is CASSLGRGFGNQPQHF. The DNA of the CDR3 is TGTGCCAGCAGCTTAGGTAGGGGGTTTGGTAATCAGCCCCAGCATTTT.

The rearrangement joins TRBV3-1 to TRBJ2-1; D is perhaps TRBD2 (5 bases). The CDR3 consists of 18 residues. Germline-derived CDR1 and CDR2 are LGHDT and YNNKEL (reference sequence). V was clipped by 2 bases and J by 0 bases, with 17 bases between them. This CDR3 reads CASSQSVLALSSYNEQFF. The CDR3 nucleotides read TGTGCCAGCAGCCAATCGGTTCTAGCCCTAAGCTCCTACAATGAGCAGTTCTTC.

CDR3 protein: CASSQGSTQYF. In DNA form, the CDR3 reads TGTGCCAGCAGCCAAGGGTCCACGCAGTATTTT. This chain joins TRBV6-2 or TRBV6-3 and TRBJ2-3, with D hard to call. The CDR3 loop spans 11 amino acids. CDR1 is MNHEY and CDR2 is SVGEGT in the germline V gene. Trimming removed 6 bases from V and 9 bases from J, with 10 bases in between.

A few counts support this clonotype. The gene calls are TRBV20-1 and TRBJ2-7, with 10 bases identical to TRBD2. J was trimmed by 0 bases and V by 6 bases; bases with no gene match: 8. Germline loops: CDR1 DFQATT, CDR2 SNEGSKA (reference sequence). CDR3 length: 15 amino acids. In DNA, the CDR3 is TGCAGTGCCCCCCAAAGCGGGAGGGCCTCCTACGAGCAGTACTTC. The encoded protein is CSAPQSGRASYEQYF.

The J gene is TRBJ2-2, the V gene TRBV10-1, with D uncertain. Germline CDR1 is WNHNN and CDR2 is SYGVQD (reference sequence). V was pared by 4 bases and J by 0 bases, with 12 bases between. This CDR3 has 16 residues. The CDR3 nucleotides read TGCGCCAGCAGTGTTACACAGCTCGCGAACACCGGGGAGCTGTTTTTT. Protein sequence: CASSVTQLANTGELFF.

Concerning this clonotype: Sequence at one end of the junction differs from germline and may be a read error. The chain joins TRBV12-3 or TRBV12-4 to TRBJ2-3; TRBD1 matches at 8 bases. There are 14 residues in the CDR3. CDR3 residues: CASSLQGVADTEYF. CDR3 nucleotide sequence: TGTGCCAGCAGTCTACAGGGGGTCGCAGATACGGAGTATTTT.

This clonotype was recorded a few times. CDR3 sequence: CASRDGGYEQYF. CDR3 sequence (DNA): TGTGCCAGCAGGGATGGAGGATACGAGCAGTACTTC. The V gene is TRBV28, the J gene TRBJ2-7; a possible D gene is TRBD2 (5 bases). The CDR3 loop spans 12 amino acids. V lost 6 bases and J lost 4, with 10 bases in between. Germline loops: CDR1 MDHEN, CDR2 SYDVKM.

The chain recombines TRBV7-9 with TRBJ1-1; D not certain. CDR1 is SEHNR and CDR2 is FQNEAQ in the germline V gene (reference sequence). V was pared by 1 base and J by 10 bases, with 10 bases between. This CDR3 contains 12 residues. The CDR3 bases are TGTGCCAGCAGCTTAGTATCGTTGGGAGCTTTCTTT. It yields the protein CASSLVSLGAFF.